Listed here is a single T cell receptor beta chain. The antigen is unknown. These data are taken from a study of beta chain features in type 1 diabetes. Study results and caveats: VDJ junctions from patients with type 1 diabetes contained fewer insertions and more deletions. Type 1 diabetes patients showed a moderate but significant shortening of TCRB CDR3s in all four CD4+ subsets.

V shed 5 bases, J shed 5 bases, and the junction held 9 bases outside the gene matches. The length of the CDR3 is 15 residues. Germline CDR1 is SGHTA and CDR2 is FQGNSA. Stem cell-like memory, regulatory, central memory and naive CD4+ cells were sorted via CD45RO/CCR7/CD25/CD127/CD95/CD27. Isolated RNA was reverse transcribed in full, so expressed TCRB transcripts were sequenced. Produced via immunoSEQ multiplex PCR; TCRdb's table is partial and in-frame only. Here the sample spans roughly 180,000 clones, 6.5% to 9.5% being singletons. Sequencing was performed on central memory CD4+ T cells from blood. This clonotype originated in a woman aged 40 to 55 with type 1 diabetes. This chain joins TRBV7-2 and TRBJ2-7; TRBD1 matches at 10 bases. CDR3 nucleotide sequence: TGTGCCAGCAGCATCTCCGGGACAGGGGTAAACGAGCAGTACTTC. Its protein product is CASSISGTGVNEQYF. The whole variable domain, filled in from reference TRBV7-2 and TRBJ2-7, reads GAGVSQSPSNKVTEKGKDVELRCDPISGHTALYWYRQSLGQGLEFLIYFQGNSAPDKSGLPSDRFSAERTGGSVSTLTIQRTQQEDSAVYLCASSISGTGVNEQYFGPGTRLTVT.